The 20 T cell receptor beta chains below come from one sample, sequenced in a study of cytomegalovirus exposure and HLA in healthy donors. The PCR used 60 Vbeta and 13 Jbeta primers. Generated by immunoSEQ multiplex PCR, the TCRdb table keeps only in-frame clones and is missing some. The data show under 130,000 clones, around 76% seen once. The sample was PBMCs. The receptors were gathered from a woman aged 18-29 years in good health and CMV-seropositive.

The rearrangement uses TRBV5-1 and TRBJ2-5; D possibly corresponds to TRBD2 (5 bases). The CDR3 extends over 15 amino acids. CDR1 is SGHRS, CDR2 YFSETQ, per germline. V shed 3 bases and J shed 4 bases, with 16 bases lying between them. CDR3 DNA sequence: TGCGCCAGCAGCTCGGAGGCTAGAGGGCCAGAGACCCAGTACTTC. Translating it yields CASSSEARGPETQYF.

The V call is TRBV9, the J call TRBJ2-2; 9 bases are a match to TRBD1. The CDR3 consists of 16 residues. With 4 bases clipped from V and 6 bases from J, the junction kept 10 bases outside the gene matches. Per the germline V gene, CDR1 is SGDLS and CDR2 is YYNGEE. Here the CDR3 reads CASSPFWTGVAGELFF. The CDR3 DNA follows: TGTGCCAGCAGCCCTTTTTGGACAGGGGTGGCCGGGGAGCTGTTTTTT.

This chain links TRBV7-2 with TRBJ1-5; 12 bases are shared with TRBD1. The J segment lost 6 bases and the V segment lost 1 base, leaving 7 bases of the junction unmatched. Germline CDR1 and CDR2: SGHTA and FQGNSA. The CDR3 sequence is 17 residues long. In DNA form, the CDR3 reads TGTGCCAGCAGCTTAGGGGCCGGGACAGGGGGCTTTCAGCCCCAGCATTTT. Translating gives CASSLGAGTGGFQPQHF.

The rearrangement links TRBV5-4 to TRBJ1-2; D uncertain. The CDR3 contains 14 residues. In germline, CDR1 is SGHNT, CDR2 YYREEE (reference sequence). Between the trimmed V and J ends, which lost 4 bases and 4 bases, there was a span of 14 bases. CDR3 in amino acids: CASSPYYISYGYTF. The CDR3 nucleotides read TGTGCCAGCAGCCCTTACTATATAAGCTATGGCTACACCTTC.

The sample holds a few counts of this clone. The chain combines TRBV7-2 with TRBJ2-3; 8 nucleotides line up with TRBD2. The CDR3 runs 16 residues. J was trimmed by 11 bases and V by 4 bases; bases with no gene match: 17. Germline CDR1 reads SGHTA; CDR2 reads FQGNSA. In DNA, the CDR3 is TGTGCCAGCAGCTCCCCGGGCGGGGGGTCCCAAGGGTGGCAGTATTTT. This sequence encodes CASSSPGGGSQGWQYF.

The table lists this clone with a few counts. No DNA is shown, since the ends of the CDR3 on it are uncertain; the CDR3 is the one TCRdb lists. The rearrangement uses TRBV29-1 and TRBJ2-6; TRBD1, the table's D call, lacks a check against the DNA. Per germline, CDR1 SQVTM and CDR2 ANQGSEA. The CDR3 contains 19 residues when both ends are counted. This CDR3 is CSVSWGTGYFGDGANVLTF.

This chain connects TRBV18 to TRBJ1-4, with D unresolved. Per germline, CDR1 KGHSH and CDR2 LQKENI. CDR3 size: 14 residues. V was pared by 3 bases and J by 5 bases, with 10 bases between. The DNA of the CDR3 is TGTGCCAGCTCACCTGAGGCAGCAAATGAAAAACTGTTTTTT. It translates to CASSPEAANEKLFF.

J is TRBJ2-3 and V is TRBV4-2; weak D call: TRBD2 (5 bases). The germline gives CDR1 LGHNA, CDR2 YNFKEQ. The CDR3 spans 16 residues. The V gene lost 8 bases and the J gene lost 1 base, with 19 bases spanning the gap. This CDR3 is CASGPSGILRTDTQYF. The CDR3 nucleotides are TGTGCCAGCGGCCCCTCCGGGATTCTTCGCACAGATACGCAGTATTTT.

The rearrangement joins TRBV6-1 to TRBJ1-1, with TRBD1 matching over 9 bases. With V trimmed by 10 bases and J by 4 bases, 7 bases remained unmatched. Germline V gene lookup returns CDR1 MNHNS and CDR2 SASEGT. CDR3 length equals 13 residues. The CDR3 is CANSDRGGTEAFF. Written as DNA, the CDR3 is TGTGCCAATTCGGACAGGGGTGGCACTGAAGCTTTCTTT.

The genes are TRBV18 and TRBJ2-6; a weak D match, TRBD1 (5 bases). With 3 bases removed from V and 1 base from J, the gap between germline ends came to 10 bases. The CDR3 covers 16 residues. Per the germline V gene, CDR1 is KGHSH and CDR2 is LQKENI. CDR3 sequence: CASSPDSFSGANVLTF. Written as DNA, the CDR3 is TGTGCCAGCTCACCCGACAGTTTTTCTGGGGCCAACGTCCTGACTTTC.

This chain uses TRBV7-6 with TRBJ2-7; no reliable D call. Per germline, CDR1 SGHVS and CDR2 FNYEAQ. The CDR3 is 13 amino acids. V lost 0 bases to trimming and J lost 3 bases, with 6 bases between them. This CDR3 reads CASSLASSYEQYF. The CDR3, as DNA: TGTGCCAGCAGCTTAGCTAGCAGCTACGAGCAGTACTTC.

This chain uses TRBV9 with TRBJ2-5, with 13 bases fitting TRBD2. CDR3 size: 17 residues. The junction had 8 bases not matched to a gene; V was cut back by 3 bases and J by 3 bases. Germline loops: CDR1 SGDLS, CDR2 YYNGEE. The CDR3 protein is CASSANQLAGGEETQYF. CDR3 bases: TGTGCCAGCAGCGCCAACCAACTAGCGGGGGGGGAAGAGACCCAGTACTTC.

V and J are TRBV10-3 and TRBJ2-7; TRBD2 agrees at 7 bases. The germline V gene encodes CDR1 ENHRY and CDR2 SYGVKD. This CDR3 has 16 amino acids. With 4 bases clipped from V and 0 bases from J, the junction kept 9 bases outside the gene matches. In DNA form, the CDR3 reads TGTGCCATCAGTGTGATCTTTACGGGGGGCTCCTACGAGCAGTACTTC. Amino acids: CAISVIFTGGSYEQYF.

This chain uses TRBV2 with TRBJ2-3; D possibly corresponds to TRBD1 (6 bases). Germline CDR1 SNHLY, CDR2 FYNNEI. V was clipped by 0 bases and J by 8 bases, with 18 bases between them. The CDR3 length is 16 residues. The CDR3 reads CASSEAGASSGFTQYF. As DNA, the CDR3 is TGTGCCAGCAGTGAAGCGGGGGCCAGCTCGGGTTTTACGCAGTATTTT.

This clone was seen only a few times. This rearrangement joins TRBV27 to TRBJ2-7; 7 bases fit TRBD1. This CDR3 is 13 amino acids long. The germline CDR1 and CDR2 sequences are MNHEY and SMNVEV (reference sequence). Trimming cost V 4 bases and J 7 bases; bases outside gene matches: 7. The CDR3 region is CASSYSGGGEQYF. CDR3 DNA: TGTGCCAGCAGTTACTCAGGGGGTGGGGAGCAGTACTTC.

The chain employs TRBV19 and TRBJ1-4; D is possibly TRBD1 (5 bases). CDR3 length equals 14 residues. V lost 3 bases and J lost 7, with 12 bases in between. Germline CDR1 and CDR2: LNHDA and SQIVND (reference sequence). Here the CDR3 reads CASSIGGGGEKLFF. For the CDR3, the DNA is TGTGCCAGTAGTATCGGGGGTGGCGGTGAAAAACTGTTTTTT.

Only a few counts were recorded for this clone. The J gene is TRBJ2-7, the V gene TRBV5-1; weak D call: TRBD1 (8 bases). Deletions cut 4 bases from V and 3 bases from J, with 17 bases between. CDR1 and CDR2 from the germline V gene are SGHRS and YFSETQ. The CDR3 totals 15 residues. Written as DNA, the CDR3 is TGCGCCAGCAGCACCGGGGGGACAGGTGGCTACGAGCAGTACTTC. This translates into CASSTGGTGGYEQYF.

The gene calls are TRBV4-3 and TRBJ1-5, with TRBD1 matching over 7 bases. Losses at the gene ends were 0 bases for V and 1 base for J; bases not matched to a gene: 6. CDR3 size: 17 residues. Germline CDR1 LGHNA, CDR2 YSLEER. The CDR3 DNA follows: TGCGCCAGCAGCCAAGACAGGGGGTTGGGAAGCAATCAGCCCCAGCATTTT. The encoded protein is CASSQDRGLGSNQPQHF.

This sequence joins TRBV29-1 and TRBJ2-5; D unclear. CDR3 size: 12 residues. Germline-derived CDR1 and CDR2 are SQVTM and ANQGSEA. Deletions cut 4 bases from V and 1 base from J, with 7 bases between. CDR3 sequence reads: CSVVGLQETQYF. The CDR3 DNA is TGCAGCGTTGTTGGGCTCCAAGAGACCCAGTACTTC.

This rearrangement joins TRBV4-2 to TRBJ2-5, with TRBD2 identical over 7 bases. The length of the CDR3 is 16 residues. CDR1 is LGHNA and CDR2 is YNFKEQ in the germline V gene. V shed 1 base, J shed 2 bases, and the junction held 7 bases outside the gene matches. This CDR3 is CASSQGGAGIQETQYF. For the CDR3, the DNA is TGTGCCAGCAGCCAAGGTGGAGCGGGGATTCAAGAGACCCAGTACTTC.